The rows below give T cell receptor beta chains drawn from one sample of a study of T cell responses to AZD1222 COVID-19 vaccine. TCRdb's table, derived via immunoSEQ multiplex PCR, lists solely in-frame clones and lacks some. Of about 68,000 clones detected, 88% appear once; the ten largest clones hold roughly 7.3%. The starting material was peripheral blood, obtained on day 0 of AZD1222 vaccination. These receptors were taken from an adult in good health. Both conserved end residues are part of each CDR3. A D gene is named only where the DNA matches it firmly. Where a row states a size, it is once, few, many or the class of an expanded clone; other rows omit it.

>TRBJ1-5|TRBV19|NA|TRBD1
CASSAQGGGQPQHF
TGTGCCAGTAGTGCACAGGGGGGCGGACAGCCCCAGCATTTT
>TRBJ1-3|TRBV15|NA|NA
CATSRSLSRTGNTIYF
TGTGCCACCAGCAGATCATTGTCCAGGACTGGAAACACCATATATTTT
>TRBJ1-1|TRBV5-1|NA|TRBD1
CASSSRTGVNTEAFF
TGCGCCAGCAGCTCCAGGACAGGGGTGAACACTGAAGCTTTCTTT
>TRBJ2-7|TRBV14|once|TRBD2
CASSQTSGSWYEQYF
TGTGCCAGCAGCCAAACTAGCGGGAGTTGGTACGAGCAGTACTTC
>TRBJ2-3|TRBV6-2/TRBV6-3|NA|NA
CASSYKPDGDTQYF
TGTGCCAGCAGTTACAAACCGGACGGGGATACGCAGTATTTT
>TRBJ1-2|TRBV13|NA|NA
CASRPPGHLNYGYTF
TGTGCCAGCAGACCTCCGGGACACTTAAACTATGGCTACACCTTC
>TRBJ2-3|TRBV5-1|NA|TRBD2
CASSPGPGGVGRADTQYF
TGCGCCAGCAGCCCTGGCCCGGGAGGGGTCGGTCGGGCAGATACGCAGTATTTT
>TRBJ1-5|TRBV3-1/TRBV3-2|NA|TRBD1
CASSHSRGQSLGNQPQHF
TGTGCCAGCAGCCATTCCAGGGGACAGAGCCTTGGCAATCAGCCCCAGCATTTT
>TRBJ1-2|TRBV5-4|NA|TRBD1
CASSWTGGVGYTF
TGTGCCAGCAGCTGGACAGGGGGCGTGGGCTACACCTTC
>TRBJ2-3|TRBV7-2|NA|TRBD2
CASSLLARAGGPGTDTQYF
TGTGCCAGCAGCCTCCTTGCTCGGGCGGGAGGGCCTGGGACAGATACGCAGTATTTT
>TRBJ2-3|TRBV4-3|once|TRBD2
CASSQDLTSETDTQYF
TGCGCCAGCAGCCAAGATCTAACTAGCGAAACAGATACGCAGTATTTT
>TRBJ2-1|TRBV7-7|NA|TRBD2
CASSPLAGGYNEQFF
TGTGCCAGCAGCCCGCTAGCGGGAGGGTACAATGAGCAGTTCTTC
>TRBJ1-3|TRBV10-1|NA|NA
CASSETGSGNTIYF
TGCGCCAGCAGTGAGACGGGCTCTGGAAACACCATATATTTT
>TRBJ1-1|TRBV3-1/TRBV3-2|NA|NA
CASSHIPKGNTEAFF
TGTGCCAGCAGCCATATACCCAAGGGAAACACTGAAGCTTTCTTT
>TRBJ2-2|TRBV6-5|once|TRBD1
CASRPRDSSTGELFF
TGTGCCAGCAGACCCCGGGACAGCAGCACCGGGGAGCTGTTTTTT
>TRBJ2-1|TRBV25-1|NA|TRBD2
CASSGAGEVNEQFF
TGTGCCAGCAGTGGGGCGGGAGAGGTAAATGAGCAGTTCTTC
>TRBJ2-5|TRBV3-1/TRBV3-2|once|NA
CASSQGAGPIQETQYF
TGTGCCAGCAGCCAAGGGGCTGGGCCGATACAGGAGACCCAGTACTTC
>TRBJ2-6|TRBV6-1|NA|TRBD2
CASSASSGSSGANVLTF
TGTGCCAGCAGTGCGAGTAGCGGGAGCTCTGGGGCCAACGTCCTGACTTTC
>TRBJ1-2|TRBV28|NA|NA
CASSLAPGGNYGYTF
TGTGCCAGCAGTTTGGCCCCGGGAGGGAACTATGGCTACACCTTC
>TRBJ2-1|TRBV11-1|NA|TRBD2
CASSLGLAGFNEQFF
TGTGCCAGCAGCCTAGGACTAGCGGGATTCAATGAGCAGTTCTTC
>TRBJ2-1|TRBV6-5|NA|NA
CASRNSWRYNEQFF
TGTGCCAGCAGGAACTCATGGAGATACAATGAGCAGTTCTTC
>TRBJ2-1|TRBV6-1|once|NA
CASSDGSGVWYNEQFF
TGTGCCAGCAGTGACGGGTCGGGAGTCTGGTACAATGAGCAGTTCTTC
>TRBJ2-1|TRBV2|NA|TRBD1
CASSDRGRGLRDEQFF
TGTGCCAGCAGTGATCGCGGCAGGGGGCTGAGGGATGAGCAGTTCTTC
>TRBJ2-3|TRBV11-3|NA|NA
CASSSNEDTQYF
TGTGCCAGCAGCTCCAATGAGGATACGCAGTATTTT
>TRBJ2-7|TRBV5-1|NA|TRBD1
CASSLAVGDRALPYEQYF
TGCGCCAGCAGCTTGGCAGTGGGAGACAGGGCGCTACCCTACGAGCAGTACTTC
>TRBJ1-2|TRBV19|NA|TRBD1
CASSPGTGGGYGYTF
TGTGCCAGTAGTCCCGGGACAGGGGGCGGCTATGGCTACACCTTC
>TRBJ1-5|TRBV28|NA|NA
CASTPTGLISRSNQPQHF
TGTGCCAGCACTCCTACGGGACTAATTTCAAGGAGCAATCAGCCCCAGCATTTT
>TRBJ1-1|TRBV30|few|NA
CACKRTLGNTEAFF
TGTGCCTGTAAACGGACTCTGGGGAACACTGAAGCTTTCTTT
>TRBJ2-3|TRBV5-5|NA|TRBD2
CASSLGLATDTQYF
TGTGCCAGCAGCTTAGGACTAGCCACAGATACGCAGTATTTT
>TRBJ1-5|TRBV19|NA|TRBD1
CASRTGDQPQHF
TGTGCCAGTAGGACAGGGGACCAGCCCCAGCATTTT
>TRBJ2-5|TRBV4-3|NA|TRBD2
CASSHHSGREETQYF
TGCGCCAGCAGCCACCATAGCGGGAGGGAAGAGACCCAGTACTTC
>TRBJ2-3|TRBV5-1|NA|NA
CASSPFRDLDSDTQYF
TGCGCCAGCAGCCCCTTCCGGGACCTAGACTCAGATACGCAGTATTTT
>TRBJ1-1|TRBV28|NA|NA
CASTKSYMNTEAFF
TGTGCCAGCACCAAAAGTTACATGAACACTGAAGCTTTCTTT
>TRBJ1-3|TRBV29-1|NA|TRBD1
CSVEDRSGGLDTIYF
TGCAGCGTTGAAGATAGATCAGGGGGCCTTGACACCATATATTTT
>TRBJ2-5|TRBV4-2|NA|NA
CASSLRQGQETQYF
TGTGCCAGCAGCCTGAGGCAGGGACAAGAGACCCAGTACTTC
>TRBJ2-5|TRBV18|NA|TRBD2
CASSEGLALQETQYF
TGTGCCAGCTCCGAGGGACTAGCGCTCCAAGAGACCCAGTACTTC
>TRBJ2-2|TRBV11-1|NA|NA
CASRAFVTGELFF
TGTGCCAGCAGAGCCTTTGTGACCGGGGAGCTGTTTTTT
>TRBJ2-3|TRBV5-6|few|TRBD2
CASSTPGLAGATDTQYF
TGTGCCAGCAGCACCCCTGGACTAGCGGGAGCCACAGATACGCAGTATTTT
>TRBJ1-2|TRBV29-1|NA|NA
CSVVEGHGYTF
TGCAGCGTTGTCGAAGGGCATGGCTACACCTTC
>TRBJ2-7|TRBV5-8|NA|TRBD1
CASSLGQGVYEQYF
TGTGCCAGCAGCTTGGGACAGGGTGTCTACGAGCAGTACTTC
>TRBJ2-3|TRBV5-4|NA|TRBD2
CASRGGLAGYTDTQYF
TGTGCCAGCAGGGGGGGACTAGCGGGATACACAGATACGCAGTATTTT
>TRBJ2-5|TRBV12-3/TRBV12-4|NA|NA
CASSLTEETQYF
TGTGCCAGCAGTTTAACTGAAGAGACCCAGTACTTC